The clone carrying this T cell receptor (beta chain) occurred a few times. A J-beta primer mix and a sample-barcoded 5' primer were used in a second PCR of about 7 to 12 cycles. In TCRdb, the 5' RACE reads were re-called with MiXCR into one record per CDR3 protein. The sample yields around 2 million distinct CDR3 sequences, approximately 40% seen once. This sample is part of a study of blood T cells in healthy people across ages. Losses at the gene ends were 4 bases for V and 8 bases for J; bases not matched to a gene: 7. This CDR3 is built from 13 residues. Germline values: CDR1 LGHDT, CDR2 YNNKEL (reference sequence).

The sequence was obtained from a human donor in good health. Sequenced input: blood. The chain is built from TRBV3-1 and TRBJ1-2; 7 nucleotides match TRBD1. The CDR3 coding sequence is TGTGCCAGCAGCCGCGGACAGGCGGTAGGCTACACCTTC. Amino acids: CASSRGQAVGYTF.